Each of the 30 T cell receptor beta chains below was sequenced from the same sample in a study of blood T cell repertoires in COVID-19. Method: immunoSEQ multiplex PCR; TCRdb's copy keeps in-frame clones and lacks some. Among over 400,000 clones, 70% to 90% were seen once, and the ten largest hold roughly 3.2%. The material sequenced was peripheral blood. The receptors were gathered from a human donor in a cohort sampled during active COVID-19.

The V gene is TRBV15, the J gene TRBJ1-1, with D hard to call. Per the germline V gene, CDR1 is LNHNV and CDR2 is YYDKDF (reference sequence). The CDR3 covers 14 residues. Trimming left V 4 bases short and J 1 base short, with 10 bases between. Here the CDR3 reads CATSKHTANTEAFF. CDR3 nucleotide sequence: TGTGCCACCAGCAAACACACAGCGAACACTGAAGCTTTCTTT.

V is TRBV5-5 and J is TRBJ1-4; TRBD1 matches 11 bases. Germline V gene sequence: CDR1 SGHKS, CDR2 YYEKEE (reference sequence). The CDR3 covers 14 residues. V lost 5 bases to trimming and J lost 10 bases; unmatched junction nucleotides: 7. CDR3 sequence (DNA): TGTGCCAGCAGTCCGGGACAGGGGGACAGAAAACTGTTTTTT. Translated: CASSPGQGDRKLFF.

There are many counts of this clone. The rearrangement joins TRBV28 to TRBJ2-2, with D possibly matching TRBD2 (5 bases). V lost 3 bases to trimming and J lost 5 bases, with 19 bases between them. The germline V gene has CDR1 MDHEN and CDR2 SYDVKM. There are 17 residues in the CDR3. The CDR3 DNA follows: TGTGCCAGCAGTTTTGAGGGAATGGGAATGGGAACCGGGGAGCTGTTTTTT. It yields the protein CASSFEGMGMGTGELFF.

This clone has just one count. This chain uses TRBV30 with TRBJ1-2; D is ambiguous. V lost 4 bases and J lost 9, with 15 bases in between. This CDR3 is 12 amino acids long. Germline CDR1 GTSNPN, CDR2 SVGIG (reference sequence). The CDR3 nucleotides read TGTGCCTGGACCCTCCTCCGGGAGAGCTACACCTTC. Protein: CAWTLLRESYTF.

The CDR3 sequence is CASSEAPSGSLFF. The CDR3 DNA sequence: TGTGCCAGCAGTGAAGCCCCCAGCGGGAGTCTGTTCTTC. V usage is TRBV2 and J usage is TRBJ2-1, with 8 nucleotides matching TRBD2. Germline trimming cut 0 bases from V and 15 bases from J; bases unmatched to any gene: 7. The CDR3 has 13 residues. Germline values: CDR1 SNHLY, CDR2 FYNNEI.

This chain uses TRBV7-2 with TRBJ1-2; 12 bases are shared with TRBD1. J lost 4 bases, V lost 1 base, and 7 bases had no gene match. Germline assignment: CDR1 SGHTA and CDR2 FQGNSA. The CDR3 runs 17 residues. The DNA for the CDR3 is TGTGCCAGCAGCTTAGGAGGGACAGGGGGCGAGGTCTATGGCTACACCTTC. This gives the protein CASSLGGTGGEVYGYTF.

This clone was seen a handful of times. The gene calls are TRBV20-1 and TRBJ2-7; the D gene is possibly TRBD1 (7 bases). This CDR3 spans 16 amino acids. Germline V gene lookup returns CDR1 DFQATT and CDR2 SNEGSKA (reference sequence). The germline V and J ends were trimmed by 6 bases and 2 bases, with 23 bases remaining between them. CDR3 amino acids: CSASRVDREVTYEQYF. The CDR3 DNA follows: TGCAGTGCAAGTCGGGTAGACAGGGAGGTAACCTACGAGCAGTACTTC.

Remarks on this clone: An end of the junction differs from the germline gene, which may be a read error. CDR3 residues: CASREGTGGYSGTQYF. The CDR3 nucleotides read TGTGCCAGCAGAGAAGGGACAGGGGGCTACTCTGGTACGCAGTACTTC. The gene calls are TRBV2 and TRBJ2-4; 12 nucleotides match TRBD1. The CDR3 runs 16 residues. Germline V gene lookup returns CDR1 SNHLY and CDR2 FYNNEI.

V usage is TRBV28 and J usage is TRBJ1-2; D is possibly TRBD1 (6 bases). Per the germline V gene, CDR1 is MDHEN and CDR2 is SYDVKM. This CDR3 has 14 amino acids. Trimming took off 1 base at V and 5 bases at J, with 11 bases between the two ends. The CDR3 is CASSLSGVTYGYTF. Written as DNA, the CDR3 is TGTGCCAGCAGTTTATCAGGGGTTACTTATGGCTACACCTTC.

This chain joins TRBV3-1 (or the pseudogene TRBV3-2) and TRBJ2-2, with D perhaps TRBD2 (6 bases). The CDR3 has 14 amino acids. Germline CDR1 is LGHDT and CDR2 is YNNKEL (reference sequence). V was clipped by 8 bases and J by 2 bases, with 12 bases between them. The CDR3 loop reads CASCRDFNTGELFF. Written as DNA, the CDR3 is TGTGCCAGCTGCCGGGACTTCAACACCGGGGAGCTGTTTTTT.

This sequence joins TRBV4-3 and TRBJ1-1; 10 bases are a match to TRBD1. J gave up 4 bases and V 3 bases, and 5 bases lay outside the gene matches. The CDR3 is 15 amino acids. Germline V CDR1 and CDR2: LGHNA, YSLEER. DNA for the CDR3: TGCGCCAGCAGCCATCGGACAGGGGGAATCACTGAAGCTTTCTTT. Amino acids: CASSHRTGGITEAFF.

This clone was picked up a small number of times. The chain couples TRBV11-1 to TRBJ2-1; 10 positions agree with TRBD1. This CDR3 has 13 amino acids. CDR1 and CDR2 (germline): SGHAT, FQDESV (reference sequence). The ends lost 7 bases at V and 6 bases at J; junction bases unmatched: 3. The CDR3 region is CASMGTGVNEQFF. CDR3 in DNA: TGTGCCAGCATGGGGACAGGGGTCAATGAGCAGTTCTTC. The entire variable domain, with the rest obtained from reference TRBV11-1 and TRBJ2-1, is as follows: EAEVAQSPRYKITEKSQAVAFWCDPISGHATLYWYRQILGQGPELLVQFQDESVVDDSQLPKDRFSAERLKGVDSTLKIQPAELGDSAMYLCASMGTGVNEQFFGPGTRLTVL.

The chain links TRBV12-5 to TRBJ1-4; tentative D call: TRBD1 (6 bases). The CDR3 spans 15 residues. V lost 6 bases, J lost 4 bases, and 15 bases lay in between. CDR1 and CDR2 (germline): LGHNT, FRNRAP. CDR3: CASGRGTIDNEKLFF. The CDR3 bases are TGTGCTAGTGGCCGTGGGACAATCGATAATGAAAAACTGTTTTTT.

V is TRBV12-3 or TRBV12-4 and J is TRBJ1-5; weak D call: TRBD1 (5 bases). With 7 bases removed from V and 4 bases from J, the gap between germline ends came to 8 bases. The CDR3 contains 12 residues. The CDR3 region has the DNA TGTGCCAGCAACGGGGGGAATCAGCCCCAGCATTTT. Translation: CASNGGNQPQHF.

The rearrangement joins TRBV7-2 to TRBJ1-1; a possible D gene is TRBD1 (5 bases). The V end lost 2 bases, the J end lost 3 bases, and 13 bases lay between the germline ends. Germline CDR1 and CDR2: SGHTA and FQGNSA. This CDR3 contains 15 residues. CDR3 sequence reads: CASSLQGLVDTEAFF. CDR3 DNA sequence: TGTGCCAGCAGCTTACAGGGATTAGTTGACACTGAAGCTTTCTTT.

The rearrangement joins TRBV4-2 to TRBJ1-5; D is perhaps TRBD1 (5 bases). CDR3 length equals 18 residues. The germline V and J ends were trimmed by 1 base and 0 bases, with 16 bases remaining between them. CDR1 and CDR2 (germline): LGHNA, YNFKEQ. Written as DNA, the CDR3 is TGTGCCAGCAGCCAAGCCCCGACAGACACCTATAGCAATCAGCCCCAGCATTTT. It encodes CASSQAPTDTYSNQPQHF.

The V and J genes are TRBV5-1 and TRBJ1-6; no clear D. The CDR3 totals 15 residues. Trimming removed 0 bases from V and 19 bases from J, with 23 bases in between. CDR1 and CDR2 (germline): SGHRS, YFSETQ. The CDR3 sequence: CASSLAFGIWEGLHF. CDR3 nucleotide sequence: TGCGCCAGCAGCTTGGCCTTCGGAATTTGGGAGGGCCTTCACTTT.

As regards this clone: One junction end does not reproduce the germline sequence, and a read error may be involved. CDR3 amino acids: CASSEAGASGSWHF. In DNA, the CDR3 is TGTGCCAGCAGTGAAGCGGGGGCTAGCGGGAGTTGGCACTTC. This rearrangement joins TRBV2 to TRBJ2-7; 10 bases match TRBD2. Germline CDR1 reads SNHLY; CDR2 reads FYNNEI. CDR3 length: 14 residues.

In this sample, this clone turned up once. J is TRBJ2-1 and V is TRBV28, with 10 bases aligning to TRBD2. The ends lost 6 bases at V and 9 bases at J; junction bases unmatched: 11. Germline loops: CDR1 MDHEN, CDR2 SYDVKM. The CDR3 is 15 residues long. CDR3 region: CASRGTSEGSREQFF. In DNA form, the CDR3 reads TGTGCCAGCAGAGGGACTAGCGAGGGTTCCCGTGAGCAGTTCTTC.

This clone was counted once. V usage is TRBV24-1 and J usage is TRBJ1-5; D call uncertain. The CDR3 consists of 14 residues. Germline V gene data show CDR1 as KGHDR and CDR2 as SFDVKD. V was clipped by 7 bases and J by 0 bases, with 9 bases between them. In nucleotides, the CDR3 is TGTGCCACCAGCCGCCTAGGTAGCAATCAGCCCCAGCATTTT. Protein: CATSRLGSNQPQHF.

Written as DNA, the CDR3 is TGTGCCAGCAGCTTGGCCGTAAGAGTAGCGGGAGAAGAGACCCAGTACTTC. Translated: CASSLAVRVAGEETQYF. V usage is TRBV5-6 and J usage is TRBJ2-5; 9 nucleotides align to TRBD2. V trimming: 0 bases; J trimming: 3 bases; junction bases outside the gene matches: 9. The CDR3 is made up of 17 amino acids. Germline-derived CDR1 and CDR2 are SGHDT and YYEEEE. The complete variable domain, with remaining parts taken from reference TRBV5-6 and TRBJ2-5, reads DAGVTQSPTHLIKTRGQQVTLRCSPKSGHDTVSWYQQALGQGPQFIFQYYEEEERQRGNFPDRFSGHQFPNYSSELNVNALLLGDSALYLCASSLAVRVAGEETQYFGPGTRLLVL.

In DNA form, the CDR3 reads TGTGCCAGCAGCTTAGGGGAGGGACAGCCCCAGCATTTT. As protein: CASSLGEGQPQHF. The chain has TRBV11-2 and TRBJ1-5; unclear D gene. Trimming shortened V by 1 base and J by 7 bases, and 8 bases separated the two germline ends. Germline values: CDR1 SGHAT, CDR2 FQNNGV. CDR3 length: 13 residues.

The DNA for the CDR3 is TGTGCCAGTAGCGGACAGGGGCAACGGGAAAAACTGTTTTTT. Residues: CASSGQGQREKLFF. The V call is TRBV19, the J call TRBJ1-4; 9 positions match TRBD1. V lost 6 bases and J lost 8; bases outside the gene matches: 7. Germline lookup yields CDR1 LNHDA and CDR2 SQIVND (reference sequence). This CDR3 has 14 residues. Using reference TRBV19 and TRBJ1-4 for the parts outside the CDR3, the full variable domain is DGGITQSPKYLFRKEGQNVTLSCEQNLNHDAMYWYRQDPGQGLRLIYYSQIVNDFQKGDIAEGYSVSREKKESFPLTVTSAQKNPTAFYLCASSGQGQREKLFFGSGTQLSVL.

Only one count was recorded for this clone. This rearrangement joins TRBV24-1 to TRBJ2-1; 15 bases are shared with TRBD2. The CDR3 is made up of 15 amino acids. In germline, CDR1 is KGHDR, CDR2 SFDVKD. The junction had 7 bases not matched to a gene; V was cut back by 4 bases and J by 13 bases. The CDR3 sequence: CATSEGLAGGRGQFF. DNA for the CDR3: TGTGCCACCAGTGAGGGACTAGCGGGAGGACGTGGTCAGTTCTTC.

The rearrangement links TRBV28 to TRBJ1-5, with 7 positions matching TRBD1. V was pared by 7 bases and J by 2 bases, with 11 bases of the junction left unmatched. The V gene's germline CDR1 is MDHEN and CDR2 SYDVKM. The CDR3 is 16 amino acids. CDR3 bases: TGTGCCAGCAATACAGTCTCAGGGGGAGGCAATCAGCCCCAGCATTTT. Protein: CASNTVSGGGNQPQHF.

This clone was observed a handful of times. In the same sample, other DNA sequences code for this CDR3. This rearrangement joins TRBV5-1 to TRBJ1-1; TRBD1 matches at 9 bases. V gave up 4 bases and J gave up 4 bases; unmatched junction bases: 2. Per germline, CDR1 SGHRS and CDR2 YFSETQ. CDR3 size: 13 residues. The DNA of the CDR3 is TGCGCCAGCAGCCTGACAGGGGGCACTGAAGCTTTCTTT. Protein: CASSLTGGTEAFF.

The chain combines TRBV3-1 (or the pseudogene TRBV3-2) with TRBJ1-6; D is ambiguous. Looked up from germline, CDR1 is LGHDT and CDR2 is YNNKEL (reference sequence). The germline V and J ends were trimmed by 4 bases and 9 bases, with 7 bases remaining between them. The CDR3 covers 12 residues. Written as DNA, the CDR3 is TGTGCCAGCAGCCTTATGCGTTCACCCCTCCACTTT. Its translation is CASSLMRSPLHF.

V and J are TRBV5-4 and TRBJ2-3; weak D call: TRBD1 (5 bases). The CDR3 length is 16 residues. CDR1 is SGHNT and CDR2 is YYREEE in the germline V gene (reference sequence). V lost 3 bases, J lost 2 bases, and 16 bases lay in between. CDR3 in amino acids: CASSWGVDAPTDTQYF. CDR3 sequence (DNA): TGTGCCAGCAGCTGGGGCGTAGACGCCCCCACAGATACGCAGTATTTT.

This chain uses TRBV6-4 with TRBJ1-5; a weak D match, TRBD1 (5 bases). The CDR3 has 15 residues. V gave up 7 bases and J gave up 0 bases, with 13 bases separating them. Looked up from germline, CDR1 is MRHNA and CDR2 is SNTAGT. The CDR3 protein is CASTFGHYSNQPQHF. CDR3 bases: TGTGCCAGCACCTTCGGACATTATAGCAATCAGCCCCAGCATTTT.

The CDR3 region is CASSVAFSSYEQYF. CDR3 coding DNA: TGTGCCAGCAGCGTAGCCTTCTCTTCCTACGAGCAGTACTTC. The chain links TRBV9 to TRBJ2-7; D ambiguous. V gave up 0 bases and J gave up 1 base, with 8 bases separating them. CDR3 length: 14 amino acids. Germline assignment: CDR1 SGDLS and CDR2 YYNGEE.